The 27 T cell receptor beta chains below all came from one sample that was sequenced in a study of breast tumors, draining lymph nodes, adjacent tissues listed by TCRdb under 2016. Lymph node samples were obtained from the axillary draining lymph nodes of breast cancer patients. Libraries came from multiplex PCR. Sequenced on an Illumina HiSeq 2000. The raw public data were reprocessed by TCRdb itself: fastp quality trimming at Q25, MiXCR clonotype calling, in-frame beta chains only. One record per CDR3 amino acid sequence lists the most common genes and DNA. Across this sample there are tens of thousands of distinct CDR3 sequences, with over 25% seen only once. Over 7.5% of the sample is taken by the ten largest. The sample was axillary lymph node tissue. The receptors come from a female donor with breast cancer. Some clones in this sample may be carry-over from other donors' samples.

The chain combines TRBV20-1 with TRBJ1-1; D unresolved. Per the germline V gene, CDR1 is DFQATT and CDR2 is SNEGSKA (reference sequence). Between the trimmed V and J ends, which lost 2 bases and 1 base, there was a span of 8 bases. The CDR3 spans 13 residues. The CDR3 loop is CSARTYSNTEAFF. The CDR3 nucleotides read TGCAGTGCTAGAACCTACTCGAACACTGAAGCTTTCTTT.

The table lists this clonotype with many counts. This chain links TRBV10-3 with TRBJ2-3, with 8 bases lining up with TRBD2. V shed 0 bases, J shed 6 bases, and the junction held 8 bases outside the gene matches. CDR1 and CDR2 (germline): ENHRY, SYGVKD. The CDR3 runs 16 residues. The DNA of the CDR3 is TGTGCCATCAGTGAGTCGAGCGGGAGATCCTTGGATACGCAGTATTTT. This gives the protein CAISESSGRSLDTQYF.

This clonotype was seen ten or more times. The gene calls are TRBV20-1 and TRBJ2-3; 11 nucleotides line up with TRBD2. After removal of 3 bases from V and 0 bases from J, the junction contained 8 bases not matched to a gene. From germline, CDR1 is DFQATT and CDR2 SNEGSKA (reference sequence). The CDR3 spans 17 residues. Here the CDR3 DNA reads TGCAGTGCTAGTTTTAGCGGGAGGGCCGCTAGCACAGATACGCAGTATTTT. Its translation: CSASFSGRAASTDTQYF.

This clonotype has just a few counts. V is TRBV18 and J is TRBJ2-5; D unresolved. The V gene lost 0 bases and the J gene lost 1 base, with 9 bases spanning the gap. Germline V gene sequence: CDR1 KGHSH, CDR2 LQKENI. The CDR3 consists of 15 residues. The CDR3, as DNA: TGTGCCAGCTCACCACCGTCGCAGACCCAAGAGACCCAGTACTTC. Its translation: CASSPPSQTQETQYF.

This clonotype has ten or more counts. The chain links TRBV11-3 to TRBJ2-1, with 11 bases that match TRBD2. The CDR3 runs 14 residues. With V trimmed by 8 bases and J by 9 bases, 9 bases remained unmatched. Germline V lookup: CDR1 SGHNT, CDR2 YENEEA. The CDR3 sequence is CASGRLAGLSEQFF. For the CDR3, the DNA is TGTGCCAGCGGCCGACTAGCGGGGTTGAGTGAGCAGTTCTTC.

At least ten counts were recorded for this clonotype. The chain has TRBV28 and TRBJ2-2, with D perhaps given as TRBD1 or TRBD2 (5 bases each). The germline gives CDR1 MDHEN, CDR2 SYDVKM. The V end lost 6 bases, the J end lost 4 bases, and 15 bases lay between the germline ends. There are 15 residues in the CDR3. CDR3 DNA sequence: TGTGCCAGCAGCATGACAATTGGGGGCACCGGGGAGCTGTTTTTT. This translates into CASSMTIGGTGELFF.

The sample holds a few counts of this clonotype. The chain is built from TRBV10-3 and TRBJ1-3; D is perhaps TRBD1 (6 bases). The ends were cut back, 6 bases at V and 0 bases at J, with 9 bases in the middle. CDR1 and CDR2 from the germline V gene are ENHRY and SYGVKD. The CDR3 has 14 residues. The CDR3, as DNA: TGTGCCATCAGCCAGGGGCACTCTGGAAACACCATATATTTT. It codes for CAISQGHSGNTIYF.

In this sample, this clonotype turned up many times. The rearrangement uses TRBV19 and TRBJ1-1; no clear D gene. CDR1 LNHDA and CDR2 SQIVND come from the germline V gene (reference sequence). The CDR3 extends over 13 amino acids. V was clipped by 6 bases and J by 4 bases, with 12 bases between them. Written as DNA, the CDR3 is TGTGCCAGTAGGGGCAGTCTAGGCACTGAAGCTTTCTTT. This encodes CASRGSLGTEAFF.

The rearrangement uses TRBV10-3 and TRBJ2-3, with 11 bases matching TRBD2. The length of the CDR3 is 17 residues. V shed 4 bases and J 0 bases; nucleotides not matched to a gene: 6. Germline CDR1 and CDR2: ENHRY and SYGVKD. Written as DNA, the CDR3 is TGTGCCATCAGTGGTCGGACTAGCGGGTCTAGCACAGATACGCAGTATTTT. As protein: CAISGRTSGSSTDTQYF.

This clonotype was recorded a few times. A read error is possible here, since a much larger clone lies one base away. The CDR3 is CASSLITEVGDTQHF. In DNA form, the CDR3 reads TGTGCCAGCAGCTTAATTACAGAGGTGGGAGATACGCAGCATTTT. This chain links TRBV7-3 with TRBJ2-3; the D is unclear. The DNA end favors TRBJ1-5, so the J call may be wrong. The CDR3 runs 15 residues. Per germline, CDR1 SGHTA and CDR2 FQGTGA.

As to this clonotype: A read error may produce the germline difference seen at one junction end. This chain uses TRBV19 with TRBJ1-5; 7 positions match TRBD1. The length of the CDR3 is 16 residues. Germline V gene data show CDR1 as LNHDA and CDR2 as SQIVND (reference sequence). In nucleotides, the CDR3 is TGTGCCAGTAGTATAGCCAGGACAGGTCACAATCGGCCCCAGCATTTT. It yields the protein CASSIARTGHNRPQHF.

The chain has TRBV11-3 and TRBJ2-4, with TRBD1 identical over 9 bases. Germline V CDR1 and CDR2: SGHNT, YENEEA. After removal of 4 bases from V and 9 bases from J, the junction contained 19 bases not matched to a gene. This CDR3 region has 18 residues. CDR3 coding DNA: TGTGCCAGCAGCTCCGACCTTTTGGGACAGGGAGGGGGAAGCATTCAGTACTTC. Protein product: CASSSDLLGQGGGSIQYF.

Notes on this clonotype: Relative to the germline gene, one junction end is altered; a read error may explain this. The chain combines TRBV11-3 with TRBJ2-5; D remains ambiguous. There are 15 residues in the CDR3. Germline CDR1 reads SGHNT; CDR2 reads YENEEA. The CDR3 loop reads CASSLVGRREETQHF. CDR3 DNA sequence: TGTGCCAGCAGCTTAGTAGGTCGGCGAGAAGAGACCCAGCACTTC.

Comments on this clonotype: The junction differs from germline at one of its ends, possibly a read error. The chain joins TRBV7-2 to TRBJ2-7; 8 bases agree with TRBD1. CDR3 length: 15 amino acids. From germline, CDR1 is SGHTA and CDR2 FQGNSA. CDR3 sequence reads: CAGSPRQGSVYEQYF. DNA of the CDR3: TGTGCCGGCAGCCCACGACAGGGGTCAGTCTACGAGCAGTACTTC.

This clonotype was picked up many times. V gene TRBV28 combines with J gene TRBJ1-5; D is perhaps TRBD1 (5 bases). Between the trimmed V and J ends, which lost 4 bases and 7 bases, there was a span of 14 bases. The CDR3 sequence is 14 residues long. Germline CDR1 MDHEN, CDR2 SYDVKM. Written as DNA, the CDR3 is TGTGCCAGCAGTTCTCCCGGGGCGGAACAGCCCCAGCATTTT. This gives the protein CASSSPGAEQPQHF.

This clonotype occurred many times. The chain is built from TRBV18 and TRBJ2-5; D might be TRBD1 (5 bases). CDR3 size: 15 residues. The V end lost 0 bases, the J end lost 0 bases, and 8 bases lay between the germline ends. Germline CDR1 reads KGHSH; CDR2 reads LQKENI. The CDR3 is CASSPPGQYQETQYF. The DNA for the CDR3 is TGTGCCAGCTCACCACCGGGGCAATACCAAGAGACCCAGTACTTC.

This clonotype was counted many times. With a much larger clone just one base away, this may be a read error. The genes are TRBV11-2 and TRBJ1-2; a weak D match, TRBD1 (5 bases). The V and J ends lost 1 base and 0 bases respectively, with 18 bases between them. The germline gives CDR1 SGHAT, CDR2 FQNNGV. This CDR3 spans 18 amino acids. CDR3 residues: CASSLVRGPERSNYGYTF. The CDR3 region has the DNA TGTGCCAGCAGCTTAGTAAGGGGACCGGAGCGATCTAACTATGGCTACACCTTC.

On this clonotype: A much larger clone sits a single nucleotide away, making a read error possible. The chain links TRBV20-1 to TRBJ2-7; possible D gene TRBD1, 6 bases. Germline V gene sequence: CDR1 DFQATT, CDR2 SNEGSKA (reference sequence). The CDR3 length is 14 residues. The CDR3 spells CSARVQGIPSERYF. CDR3 nucleotides: TGCAGTGCTAGAGTGCAGGGGATCCCCTCCGAGCGGTACTTC.

This clonotype was found many times. This chain uses TRBV30 with TRBJ1-2; D might be TRBD1 (6 bases). CDR1 is GTSNPN, CDR2 SVGIG, per germline (reference sequence). CDR3 length equals 15 residues. Trimming took off 4 bases at V and 4 bases at J, with 19 bases between the two ends. The CDR3 sequence is CAWNKPPGAIYGYTF. The DNA of the CDR3 is TGTGCCTGGAACAAACCCCCAGGGGCCATCTATGGCTACACCTTC.

This clonotype was recorded many times. The chain has TRBV6-5 and TRBJ1-6; D uncertain. CDR1 and CDR2 (germline): MNHEY, SVGAGI. With 4 bases removed from V and 8 bases from J, the gap between germline ends came to 15 bases. The CDR3 length is 15 residues. CDR3: CASSSPGRTYSPLHF. DNA for the CDR3: TGTGCCAGCAGTTCTCCCGGACGGACGTATTCACCCCTCCACTTT.

The rearrangement uses TRBV7-8 and TRBJ1-2, with D unclear. CDR1 is SGHVS and CDR2 is FQNEAQ in the germline V gene. The CDR3 runs 16 residues. With 0 bases removed from V and 0 bases from J, the gap between germline ends came to 11 bases. The DNA for the CDR3 is TGTGCCAGCAGCTTAGCCCCTTGGGGAACTAACTATGGCTACACCTTC. It yields the protein CASSLAPWGTNYGYTF.

The chain is built from TRBV11-2 and TRBJ2-1; D remains unclear. CDR1 is SGHAT and CDR2 is FQNNGV in the germline V gene. Trimming removed 4 bases from V and 2 bases from J, with 18 bases in between. This CDR3 has 17 residues. The CDR3 DNA reads as TGTGCCAGCAGCTCCTCGCGGCGGATTCTTACCTACAATGAGCAGTTCTTC. Residues: CASSSSRRILTYNEQFF.

Notes on this clonotype: Mismatch with germline at one junction end may stem from a read error. This chain connects TRBV7-2 to TRBJ1-2, with D unclear. The CDR3 is 14 amino acids. Germline CDR1 reads SGHTA; CDR2 reads FQGNSA. CDR3 DNA: TGCGCCAGCGGCTTAGATGGCAGGTCCTATGGCTACACCTTC. This gives the protein CASGLDGRSYGYTF.

This clonotype was seen at least ten times. V gene TRBV10-3 combines with J gene TRBJ2-1; D not certain. Germline V gene sequence: CDR1 ENHRY, CDR2 SYGVKD. This CDR3 region has 13 residues. Trimming shortened V by 6 bases and J by 4 bases, and 10 bases separated the two germline ends. CDR3 sequence (DNA): TGTGCCATCAGGACGGACGCTTACAATGAGCAGTTCTTC. Translating gives CAIRTDAYNEQFF.

The table lists this clonotype with many counts. The junction departs from germline at one end; a sequencing error may be responsible. The V gene is TRBV19, the J gene TRBJ2-1; D gene ambiguous. The CDR3 runs 15 residues. Germline V gives CDR1 LNHDA, CDR2 SQIVND (reference sequence). Here the CDR3 reads CASSINAVRYNAQFF. The CDR3 region has the DNA TGTGCCAGTAGTATCAATGCCGTGAGGTACAATGCGCAGTTCTTC.

The chain uses TRBV11-2 and TRBJ2-5, with TRBD2 identical over 8 bases. The V segment lost 0 bases and the J segment 5 bases; nucleotides outside the gene matches: 5. CDR3 length: 15 amino acids. Germline V gene sequence: CDR1 SGHAT, CDR2 FQNNGV. The chain's CDR3 is CASSLDGGGWETQYF. Here the CDR3 DNA reads TGTGCCAGCAGCTTAGACGGGGGGGGGTGGGAGACCCAGTACTTC. Variable domain in full (rest from reference TRBV11-2 and TRBJ2-5): EAGVAQSPRYKIIEKRQSVAFWCNPISGHATLYWYQQILGQGPKLLIQFQNNGVVDDSQLPKDRFSAERLKGVDSTLKIQPAKLEDSAVYLCASSLDGGGWETQYFGPGTRLLVL.

This clonotype was detected ten times or more. This chain uses TRBV9 with TRBJ2-7; no clear D gene. Germline CDR1 reads SGDLS; CDR2 reads YYNGEE. The CDR3 extends over 15 amino acids. V was clipped by 0 bases and J by 0 bases, with 10 bases between them. The CDR3 sequence is CASSVAGSLSYEQYF. For the CDR3, the DNA is TGTGCCAGCAGCGTAGCGGGCAGCCTCTCCTACGAGCAGTACTTC.